This TCR beta chain was sequenced for a study of T cell changes during pregnancy in multiple sclerosis. The table came from immunoSEQ multiplex PCR; TCRdb's copy has only in-frame clones and leaves some out. Of some 17,000 clones in the sample, 95% to 97% were seen once. This clone is termed medium-sized (0.01 to 0.1%). The CDR3 is 15 residues long. Germline V gives CDR1 LGHNA, CDR2 YNFKEQ. With 1 base clipped from V and 6 bases from J, the junction kept 4 bases outside the gene matches. This receptor was obtained from a female donor with multiple sclerosis, enrolled in a pregnancy study. The rearrangement joins TRBV4-2 to TRBJ2-1; 9 bases are a match to TRBD2. Sequenced here: peripheral blood, sampled in the third trimester of pregnancy. The DNA for the CDR3 is TGTGCCAGCAGCCAAGGGCTAGCGGGGCCCAATGAGCAGTTCTTC. Its protein is CASSQGLAGPNEQFF.